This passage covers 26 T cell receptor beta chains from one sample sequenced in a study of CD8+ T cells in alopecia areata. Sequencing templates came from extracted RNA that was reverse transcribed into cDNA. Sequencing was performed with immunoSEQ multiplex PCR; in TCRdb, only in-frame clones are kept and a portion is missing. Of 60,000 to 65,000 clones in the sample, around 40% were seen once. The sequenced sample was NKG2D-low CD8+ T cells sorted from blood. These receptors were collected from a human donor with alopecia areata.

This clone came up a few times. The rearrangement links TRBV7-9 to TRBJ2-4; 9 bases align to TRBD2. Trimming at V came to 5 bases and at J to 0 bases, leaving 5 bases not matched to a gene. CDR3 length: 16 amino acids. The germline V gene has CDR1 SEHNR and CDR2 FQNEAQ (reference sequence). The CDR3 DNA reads TGTGCCAGCAGCCAAACTAGCGGGCCAGCCAAAAACATTCAGTACTTC. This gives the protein CASSQTSGPAKNIQYF.

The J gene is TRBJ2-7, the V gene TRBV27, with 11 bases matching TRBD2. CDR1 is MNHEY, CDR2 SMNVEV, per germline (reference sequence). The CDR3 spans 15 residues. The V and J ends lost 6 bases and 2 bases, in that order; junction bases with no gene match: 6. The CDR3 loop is CASSPTSGATYEQYF. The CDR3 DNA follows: TGTGCCAGCAGCCCGACTAGCGGGGCCACCTACGAGCAGTACTTC.

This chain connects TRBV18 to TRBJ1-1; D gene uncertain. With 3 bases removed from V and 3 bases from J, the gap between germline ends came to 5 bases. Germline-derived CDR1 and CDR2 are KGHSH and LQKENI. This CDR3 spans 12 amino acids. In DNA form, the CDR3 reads TGTGCCAGCTCACCCGCTGACACTGAAGCTTTCTTT. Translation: CASSPADTEAFF. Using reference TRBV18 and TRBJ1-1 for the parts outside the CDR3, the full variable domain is NAGVMQNPRHLVRRRGQEARLRCSPMKGHSHVYWYRQLPEEGLKFMVYLQKENIIDESGMPKERFSAEFPKEGPSILRIQQVVRGDSAAYFCASSPADTEAFFGQGTRLTVV.

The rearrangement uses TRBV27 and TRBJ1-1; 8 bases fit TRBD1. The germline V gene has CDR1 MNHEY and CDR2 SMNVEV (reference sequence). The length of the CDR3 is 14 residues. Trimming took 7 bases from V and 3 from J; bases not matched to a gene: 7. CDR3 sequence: CASNPGGADTEAFF. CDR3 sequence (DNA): TGTGCCAGCAACCCAGGGGGCGCGGACACTGAAGCTTTCTTT.

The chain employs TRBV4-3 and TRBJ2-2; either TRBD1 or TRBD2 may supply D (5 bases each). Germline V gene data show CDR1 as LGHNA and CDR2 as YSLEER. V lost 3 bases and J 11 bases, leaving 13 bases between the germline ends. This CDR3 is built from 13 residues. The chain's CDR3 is CASSQGLARELFF. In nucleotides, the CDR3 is TGCGCCAGCAGCCAGGGGCTAGCCCGAGAGCTGTTTTTT.

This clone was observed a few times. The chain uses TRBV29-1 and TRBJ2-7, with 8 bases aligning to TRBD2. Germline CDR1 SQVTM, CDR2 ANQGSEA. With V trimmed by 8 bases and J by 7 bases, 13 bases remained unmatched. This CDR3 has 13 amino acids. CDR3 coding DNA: TGCAGCACCATAAGCGGGAGCCTCGGTGAGCAGTACTTC. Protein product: CSTISGSLGEQYF.

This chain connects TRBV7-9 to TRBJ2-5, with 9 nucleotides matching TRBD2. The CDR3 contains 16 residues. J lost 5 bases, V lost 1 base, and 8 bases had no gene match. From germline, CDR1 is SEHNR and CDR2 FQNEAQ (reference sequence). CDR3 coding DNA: TGTGCCAGCAGCTTAGATTGGGCTAGCGGGGACGAGACCCAGTACTTC. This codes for CASSLDWASGDETQYF. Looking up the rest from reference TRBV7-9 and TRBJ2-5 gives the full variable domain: DTGVSQNPRHKITKRGQNVTFRCDPISEHNRLYWYRQTLGQGPEFLTYFQNEAQLEKSRLLSDRFSAERPKGSFSTLEIQRTEQGDSAMYLCASSLDWASGDETQYFGPGTRLLVL.

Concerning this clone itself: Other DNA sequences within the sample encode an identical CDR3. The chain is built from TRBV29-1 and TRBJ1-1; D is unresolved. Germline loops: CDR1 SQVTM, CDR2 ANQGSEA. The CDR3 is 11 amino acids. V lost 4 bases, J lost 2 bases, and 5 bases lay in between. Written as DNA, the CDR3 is TGCAGCGTTGGGGTTAACACTGAAGCTTTCTTT. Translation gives CSVGVNTEAFF. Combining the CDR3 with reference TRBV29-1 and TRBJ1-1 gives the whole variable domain SAVISQKPSRDICQRGTSLTIQCQVDSQVTMMFWYRQQPGQSLTLIATANQGSEATYESGFVIDKFPISRPNLTFSTLTVSNMSPEDSSIYLCSVGVNTEAFFGQGTRLTVV.

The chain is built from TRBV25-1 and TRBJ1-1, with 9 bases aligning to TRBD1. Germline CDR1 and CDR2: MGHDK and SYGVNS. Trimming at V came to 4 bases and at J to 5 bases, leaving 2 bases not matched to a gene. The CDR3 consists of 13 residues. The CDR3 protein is CASSVGTGTEAFF. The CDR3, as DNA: TGTGCCAGCAGTGTCGGGACAGGGACTGAAGCTTTCTTT.

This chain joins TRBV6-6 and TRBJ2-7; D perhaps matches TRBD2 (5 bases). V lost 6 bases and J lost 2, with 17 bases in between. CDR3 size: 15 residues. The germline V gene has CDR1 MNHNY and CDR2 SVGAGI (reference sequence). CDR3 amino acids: CASRPDPGSAYEQYF. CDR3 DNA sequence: TGTGCCAGCAGACCCGATCCGGGATCGGCCTACGAGCAGTACTTC.

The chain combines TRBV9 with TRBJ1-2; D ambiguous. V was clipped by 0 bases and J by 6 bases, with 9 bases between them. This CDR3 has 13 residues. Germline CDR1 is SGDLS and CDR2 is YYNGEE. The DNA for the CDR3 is TGTGCCAGCAGCGTAGACGGGCTCGATGGCTACACCTTC. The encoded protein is CASSVDGLDGYTF. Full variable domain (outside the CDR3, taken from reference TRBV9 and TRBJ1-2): DSGVTQTPKHLITATGQRVTLRCSPRSGDLSVYWYQQSLDQGLQFLIQYYNGEERAKGNILERFSAQQFPDLHSELNLSSLELGDSALYFCASSVDGLDGYTFGSGTRLTVV.

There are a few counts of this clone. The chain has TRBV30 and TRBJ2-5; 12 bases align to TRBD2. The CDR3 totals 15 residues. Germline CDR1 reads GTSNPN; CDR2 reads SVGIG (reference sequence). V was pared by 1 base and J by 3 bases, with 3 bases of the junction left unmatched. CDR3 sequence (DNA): TGTGCCTGGAGTGGGACTAGCGGGAACGAAGAGACCCAGTACTTC. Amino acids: CAWSGTSGNEETQYF.

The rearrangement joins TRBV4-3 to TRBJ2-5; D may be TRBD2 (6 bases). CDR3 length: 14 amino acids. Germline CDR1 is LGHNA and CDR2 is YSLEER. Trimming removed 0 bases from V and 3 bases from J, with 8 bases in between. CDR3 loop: CASSQDVAEETQYF. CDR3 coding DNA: TGCGCCAGCAGCCAAGATGTAGCGGAAGAGACCCAGTACTTC.

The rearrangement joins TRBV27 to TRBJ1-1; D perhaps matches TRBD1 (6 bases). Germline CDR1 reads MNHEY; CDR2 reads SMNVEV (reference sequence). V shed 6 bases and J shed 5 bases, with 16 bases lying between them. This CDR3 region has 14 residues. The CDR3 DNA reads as TGTGCCAGCAGGGTAAGGGGGTGGTTGACTGAAGCTTTCTTT. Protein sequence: CASRVRGWLTEAFF.

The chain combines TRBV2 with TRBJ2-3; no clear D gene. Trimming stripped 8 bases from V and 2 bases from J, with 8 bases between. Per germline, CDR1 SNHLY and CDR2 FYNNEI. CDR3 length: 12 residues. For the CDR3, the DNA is TGTGCCAGCCCACGGTACACAGATACGCAGTATTTT. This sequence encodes CASPRYTDTQYF.

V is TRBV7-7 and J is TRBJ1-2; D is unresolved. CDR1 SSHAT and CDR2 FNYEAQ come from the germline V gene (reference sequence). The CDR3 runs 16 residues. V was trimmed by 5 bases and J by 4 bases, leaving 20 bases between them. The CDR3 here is CASSSIQCRKTYGYTF. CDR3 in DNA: TGTGCCAGCAGCAGTATCCAGTGCCGAAAGACCTATGGCTACACCTTC.

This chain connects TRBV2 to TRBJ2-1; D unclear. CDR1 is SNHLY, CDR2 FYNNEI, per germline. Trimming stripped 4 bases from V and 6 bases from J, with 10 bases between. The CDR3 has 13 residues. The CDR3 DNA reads TGTGCCAGCAGTGTTCCGGAGTTCAATGAGCAGTTCTTC. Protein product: CASSVPEFNEQFF.

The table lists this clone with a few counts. CDR3: CASSLGTGADEQYF. DNA for the CDR3: TGCGCCAGCAGCTTAGGGACAGGGGCCGACGAGCAGTACTTC. The chain employs TRBV5-1 and TRBJ2-7, with 10 bases that match TRBD1. The CDR3 covers 14 residues. The V segment lost 2 bases and the J segment 5 bases; nucleotides outside the gene matches: 4. Germline CDR1 reads SGHRS; CDR2 reads YFSETQ.

The CDR3 nucleotides read TGCGCCAGCAGTCAGGGGATCTCCTACGAGCAGTACTTC. As protein: CASSQGISYEQYF. The V gene is TRBV4-3, the J gene TRBJ2-7; perhaps TRBD1 as D (6 bases). Germline V gives CDR1 LGHNA, CDR2 YSLEER. The ends were cut back, 6 bases at V and 0 bases at J, with 9 bases in the middle. This CDR3 has 13 residues.

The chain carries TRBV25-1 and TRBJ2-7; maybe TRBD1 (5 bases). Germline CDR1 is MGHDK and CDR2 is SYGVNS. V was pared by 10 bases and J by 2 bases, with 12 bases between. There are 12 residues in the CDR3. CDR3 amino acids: CATSFRAYEQYF. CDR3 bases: TGTGCCACCTCCTTCAGGGCCTACGAGCAGTACTTC.

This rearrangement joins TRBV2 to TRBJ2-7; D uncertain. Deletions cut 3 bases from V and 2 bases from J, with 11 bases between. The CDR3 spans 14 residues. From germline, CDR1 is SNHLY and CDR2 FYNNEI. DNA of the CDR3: TGTGCCAGCAGTGACGGACCGATCCCCTACGAGCAGTACTTC. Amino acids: CASSDGPIPYEQYF.

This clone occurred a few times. The CDR3 reads CASSMGQSNQPQHF. CDR3 nucleotides: TGTGCCAGCAGCATGGGACAGAGCAATCAGCCCCAGCATTTT. The chain has TRBV2 and TRBJ1-5, with TRBD1 matching over 7 bases. CDR1 and CDR2 from the germline V gene are SNHLY and FYNNEI. Losses at the gene ends were 6 bases for V and 1 base for J; bases not matched to a gene: 3. The CDR3 length is 14 residues.

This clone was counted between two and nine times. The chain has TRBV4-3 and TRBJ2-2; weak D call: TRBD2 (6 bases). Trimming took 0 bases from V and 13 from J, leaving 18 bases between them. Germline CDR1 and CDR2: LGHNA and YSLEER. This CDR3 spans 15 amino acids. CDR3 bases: TGCGCCAGCAGCCAAGATTGGGGAGGACACGTTGTGCTGTTTTTT. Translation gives CASSQDWGGHVVLFF.

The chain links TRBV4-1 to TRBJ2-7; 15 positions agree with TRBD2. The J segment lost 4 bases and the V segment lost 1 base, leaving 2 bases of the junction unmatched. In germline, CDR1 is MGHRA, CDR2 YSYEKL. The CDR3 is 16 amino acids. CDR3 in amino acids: CASSQGGTSGRYEQYF. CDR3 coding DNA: TGCGCCAGCAGCCAAGGAGGGACTAGCGGGAGGTACGAGCAGTACTTC.

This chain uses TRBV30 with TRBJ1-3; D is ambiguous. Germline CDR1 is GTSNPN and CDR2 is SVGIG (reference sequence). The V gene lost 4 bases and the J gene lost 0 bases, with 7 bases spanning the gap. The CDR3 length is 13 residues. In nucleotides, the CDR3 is TGTGCCTGGACTCGGATCTCTGGAAACACCATATATTTT. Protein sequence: CAWTRISGNTIYF.

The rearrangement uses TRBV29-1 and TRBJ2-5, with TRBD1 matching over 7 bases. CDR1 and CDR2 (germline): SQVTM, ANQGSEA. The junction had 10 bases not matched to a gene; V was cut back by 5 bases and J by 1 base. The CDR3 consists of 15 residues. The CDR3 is CSVSTSDRVQETQYF. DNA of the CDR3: TGCAGCGTTTCCACCTCTGACAGGGTCCAAGAGACCCAGTACTTC.